Presented here are 6 T cell receptor beta chains from one specimen sequenced in a study of cytomegalovirus exposure and HLA in healthy donors. PCR used 60 Vbeta primers and 13 Jbeta primers. Data came from immunoSEQ multiplex PCR; TCRdb stores just in-frame clones and leaves some out. Of 150,000 or so clones detected, 80% appear once; the ten largest clones hold roughly 13%. The sequencing input was PBMCs. The receptors come from a young man in good health and CMV-seropositive.

The chain carries TRBV5-1 and TRBJ1-1; D may be TRBD1 (5 bases). V lost 4 bases, J lost 4 bases, and 14 bases lay in between. CDR1 and CDR2 (germline): SGHRS, YFSETQ. The CDR3 totals 14 residues. The DNA of the CDR3 is TGCGCCAGCAGCCCCCTGGCAGGGCCCACTGAAGCTTTCTTT. This translates into CASSPLAGPTEAFF.

The rearrangement links TRBV11-2 to TRBJ2-5; 8 nucleotides agree with TRBD1. The J call may be mistaken, given a closer DNA end match to TRBJ2-7. There are 14 residues in the CDR3. The germline gives CDR1 SGHAT, CDR2 FQNNGV. CDR3 in amino acids: CASSLTTGANEQYF. CDR3 DNA: TGTGCCAGCAGCTTAACGACAGGGGCAAACGAGCAGTACTTC.

The chain is built from TRBV27 and TRBJ2-2; a possible D gene is TRBD1 (5 bases). Trimming took off 7 bases at V and 1 base at J, with 10 bases between the two ends. Germline V lookup: CDR1 MNHEY, CDR2 SMNVEV (reference sequence). The CDR3 covers 14 residues. CDR3 loop: CASKIGQNTGELFF. DNA for the CDR3: TGTGCCAGCAAAATCGGACAGAACACCGGGGAGCTGTTTTTT.

The rearrangement uses TRBV7-6 and TRBJ2-7; no clear D. Germline CDR1 and CDR2: SGHVS and FNYEAQ. The CDR3 is 13 residues long. V was trimmed by 3 bases and J by 2 bases, leaving 8 bases between them. For the CDR3, the DNA is TGTGCCAGCAGCTTCAACCTAGCCTACGAGCAGTACTTC. Translated: CASSFNLAYEQYF. Variable domain in full (rest from reference TRBV7-6 and TRBJ2-7): GAGVSQSPRYKVTKRGQDVALRCDPISGHVSLYWYRQALGQGPEFLTYFNYEAQQDKSGLPNDRFSAERPEGSISTLTIQRTEQRDSAMYRCASSFNLAYEQYFGPGTRLTVT.

This clone appeared a few times. The V call is TRBV7-2, the J call TRBJ2-7; TRBD1 is a possible D gene (5 bases). The CDR3 loop spans 14 amino acids. Deletions cut 1 base from V and 7 bases from J, with 14 bases between. Per germline, CDR1 SGHTA and CDR2 FQGNSA. Here the CDR3 DNA reads TGTGCCAGCAGCTTAGAGGACACCAGTTGGGAGCAGTACTTC. It yields the protein CASSLEDTSWEQYF. Full variable domain (missing parts from reference TRBV7-2 and TRBJ2-7): GAGVSQSPSNKVTEKGKDVELRCDPISGHTALYWYRQSLGQGLEFLIYFQGNSAPDKSGLPSDRFSAERTGGSVSTLTIQRTQQEDSAVYLCASSLEDTSWEQYFGPGTRLTVT.

This clone has just a few counts. The chain combines TRBV5-6 with TRBJ2-4; unclear D gene. Trimming pared 0 bases from V and 7 bases from J, leaving 14 bases between. This CDR3 has 15 amino acids. Germline values: CDR1 SGHDT, CDR2 YYEEEE. In nucleotides, the CDR3 is TGTGCCAGCAGCTTGGGCCCGGGTCTGAATAACATTCAGTACTTC. Amino acid sequence: CASSLGPGLNNIQYF.